This note documents a single T cell receptor (beta chain) sequence. Its antigen is as yet unknown. The V end was cut by 4 bases, the J end by 2 bases, with 15 bases between. CDR1 and CDR2 (germline): SGHRS, YFSETQ. CDR3 length: 16 residues. A library of TCRbeta sequences, prepared with unique molecular identifiers, was generated. TCRdb independently ran MiXCR on the PCR reads; one entry per CDR3 protein. The repertoire has 530,000 or so distinct CDR3 sequences, 25% to 30% of them found once; the top ten carry 30% to 40%. These data come from a study of T-cell reconstitution after alpha-beta-depleted transplantation in children. Study observations and caveats: Most T-cell counts and diversity one year after the transplant came from T cells that were newly produced. Reported findings indicate that, about two months after transplant, alpha-beta T cells came from several hundred expanded clones, which were derived from non-depleted graft cells. Diversity of TCRbeta at day 60 was high in some patients, arising from surviving recipient T cells and thymic progenitors.

J is TRBJ2-2 and V is TRBV5-1, with D maybe TRBD1 (6 bases). The sample here was PBMCs, taken before TCRalphabeta/CD19-depleted stem cell transplant. The TCR was taken from a boy less than two years old with Wiskott-Aldrich syndrome, due to receive a stem cell transplant. The CDR3 sequence is CASSPHPGQNTGELFF. The CDR3 DNA reads as TGCGCCAGCAGCCCCCATCCGGGACAAAACACCGGGGAGCTGTTTTTT.